What follows are 2 T cell receptor beta chains derived from one specimen sequenced in a study of vaccination effects on CD4 cells after COVID-19. TCRdb keeps only in-frame clones here, not all; method: immunoSEQ multiplex PCR. The sample has 15,000 to 20,000 clones, about 70% seen once. Antigen-specific CD4+ T cells expanded by the ViraFEST assay with viral peptide pools were then sequenced. The authors isolated CD4+ T cells after about 10 days of culture. Confirmation by PCR established that the person had SARS-CoV-2 infection between March and December 2020. Each participant received a vaccine that was either BNT162b2 or mRNA-1273, given as two doses. Antigen specificity for these receptors is unknown. The sample was CD4+ T cells from PBMCs cultured with SARS-CoV-2 spike peptides, taken after COVID-19 vaccination. These receptors originate from a human donor who had a prior SARS-CoV-2 infection.

The table lists this clone with a few counts. The chain uses TRBV5-1 and TRBJ2-1; TRBD1 is a possible D gene (5 bases). The germline V gene encodes CDR1 SGHRS and CDR2 YFSETQ. This CDR3 region has 16 residues. The V end lost 4 bases, the J end lost 8 bases, and 22 bases lay between the germline ends. The CDR3: CASSLDPNGLGDEQFF. DNA of the CDR3: TGCGCCAGCAGCCTCGACCCAAACGGGTTAGGGGATGAGCAGTTCTTC.

This rearrangement joins TRBV18 to TRBJ1-1; 8 nucleotides agree with TRBD1. V lost 5 bases to trimming and J lost 5 bases; unmatched junction nucleotides: 13. This CDR3 spans 16 amino acids. CDR1 KGHSH and CDR2 LQKENI come from the germline V gene. CDR3 residues: CASSTTHGTGGTEAFF. The CDR3 DNA sequence: TGTGCCAGCTCAACGACACACGGGACAGGCGGAACTGAAGCTTTCTTT.